Below, 26 T cell receptor beta chains from the same sample are listed, as sequenced in a study of T cell responses to AZD1222 COVID-19 vaccine (dated by TCRdb to the early 2020s). The library was generated by the immunoSEQ multiplex PCR assay. Sourced from immuneACCESS, this table was stored by TCRdb with only in-frame sequences that have V and J called. A share of the clones is absent; for the studies checked, an unresolved V gene accounts for under half, and the remainder has no known explanation. The sample table lists under 150,000 clones, around nine tenths of them with a count of one. The top ten clonotypes cover about 2.7% of the sample. The time point label here, explained by the study, means: baseline before first vaccination. Sequencing used peripheral blood, obtained on day 0 of AZD1222 vaccination. All receptors come from an adult in good health.

This clone has a handful of counts. The V call is TRBV5-1, the J call TRBJ1-3, with 7 bases identical to TRBD1. In germline, CDR1 is SGHRS, CDR2 YFSETQ. The J segment lost 6 bases and the V segment lost 0 bases, leaving 9 bases of the junction unmatched. The CDR3 sequence is 16 residues long. CDR3 amino acids: CASSLVGTGAENTIYF. For the CDR3, the DNA is TGCGCCAGCAGCTTGGTGGGCACAGGGGCGGAAAACACCATATATTTT.

V gene TRBV6-5 combines with J gene TRBJ2-3; 12 nucleotides line up with TRBD2. The V gene end was trimmed by 5 bases and the J gene end by 11 bases; junction bases not matched to a gene: 11. There are 15 residues in the CDR3. The germline V gene encodes CDR1 MNHEY and CDR2 SVGAGI. This CDR3 reads CASSIQTSGSVRQYF. As DNA, the CDR3 is TGTGCCAGCAGTATCCAGACTAGCGGGAGTGTAAGGCAGTATTTT.

This clone was seen once. The chain carries TRBV19 and TRBJ1-1; 7 bases are a match to TRBD1. Trimming cost V 5 bases and J 5 bases; bases outside gene matches: 11. CDR3 length equals 15 residues. From germline, CDR1 is LNHDA and CDR2 SQIVND (reference sequence). CDR3 in amino acids: CASSSPRDSPTEAFF. CDR3 DNA sequence: TGTGCCAGTAGTTCCCCCCGGGACAGCCCAACTGAAGCTTTCTTT.

This clone is a singleton in its sample. CDR3 residues: CAWARAHSSGNTIYF. DNA for the CDR3: TGTGCCTGGGCTCGGGCCCATTCTTCTGGAAACACCATATATTTT. V and J are TRBV30 and TRBJ1-3; D ambiguous. Trimming stripped 5 bases from V and 1 base from J, with 15 bases between. From germline, CDR1 is GTSNPN and CDR2 SVGIG (reference sequence). This CDR3 contains 15 residues.

The V and J genes are TRBV7-9 and TRBJ1-1; D remains ambiguous. The V gene's germline CDR1 is SEHNR and CDR2 FQNEAQ (reference sequence). Trimming removed 5 bases from V and 11 bases from J, with 12 bases in between. There are 11 residues in the CDR3. The CDR3, as DNA: TGTGCCAGCAGCCCAAATACCGTGGCTTTCTTT. Translation: CASSPNTVAFF.

The J gene is TRBJ1-2, the V gene TRBV18, with a possible D match to TRBD1 (5 bases). The CDR3 consists of 14 residues. Germline V gene sequence: CDR1 KGHSH, CDR2 LQKENI. The germline V and J ends were trimmed by 2 bases and 6 bases, with 13 bases remaining between them. CDR3 bases: TGTGCCAGCTCACCAGCCGGGGCACGGCATGGCTACACCTTC. Its translation: CASSPAGARHGYTF.

This chain connects TRBV18 to TRBJ1-2, with TRBD1 identical over 7 bases. Germline values: CDR1 KGHSH, CDR2 LQKENI. Trimming removed 4 bases from V and 4 bases from J; junction bases left unmatched: 9. This CDR3 spans 15 amino acids. The CDR3 DNA reads as TGTGCCAGCTCACAACGACAGGGCGGTAGCTATGGCTACACCTTC. Residues: CASSQRQGGSYGYTF.

The chain links TRBV12-1 to TRBJ1-5; the table's D call TRBD1 went unverified against the DNA. TRBV12-1 constitutes a pseudogene. The CDR3 is 14 amino acids. CDR3 residues: CASSCGRSRQPQHF. DNA of the CDR3: TGTGCCAGCAGCTGTGGCAGGTCCCGTCAGCCCCAGCATTTT.

V gene TRBV2 combines with J gene TRBJ1-1; 7 positions agree with TRBD1. The germline V gene has CDR1 SNHLY and CDR2 FYNNEI. The length of the CDR3 is 13 residues. After removal of 5 bases from V and 2 bases from J, the junction contained 2 bases not matched to a gene. As DNA, the CDR3 is TGTGCCAGCAGTCGGGACAGAAACACTGAAGCTTTCTTT. Amino acid sequence: CASSRDRNTEAFF.

Turning to this clone: The same CDR3 can be traced to other DNA sequences in this sample. The chain is built from TRBV7-9 and TRBJ2-1; no firm D call. V lost 5 bases and J lost 4, with 3 bases in between. The CDR3 covers 11 residues. Germline V gives CDR1 SEHNR, CDR2 FQNEAQ (reference sequence). The CDR3 here is CASSAYNEQFF. CDR3 DNA: TGTGCCAGCAGCGCATACAATGAGCAGTTCTTC.

This chain connects TRBV27 to TRBJ1-4; perhaps TRBD1 as D (5 bases). The germline V gene encodes CDR1 MNHEY and CDR2 SMNVEV (reference sequence). The CDR3 has 15 amino acids. Deletions cut 3 bases from V and 8 bases from J, with 16 bases between. CDR3 sequence reads: CASSFGAPAREKLFF. The DNA for the CDR3 is TGTGCCAGCAGTTTCGGGGCCCCCGCCCGGGAAAAACTGTTTTTT. Using reference TRBV27 and TRBJ1-4 for the parts outside the CDR3, the full variable domain is EAQVTQNPRYLITVTGKKLTVTCSQNMNHEYMSWYRQDPGLGLRQIYYSMNVEVTDKGDVPEGYKVSRKEKRNFPLILESPSPNQTSLYFCASSFGAPAREKLFFGSGTQLSVL.

The genes are TRBV9 and TRBJ2-7; TRBD2 agrees at 9 bases. The CDR3 runs to 15 residues. Germline V gene sequence: CDR1 SGDLS, CDR2 YYNGEE. With 0 bases clipped from V and 1 base from J, the junction kept 2 bases outside the gene matches. In DNA, the CDR3 is TGTGCCAGCAGCGTAGGCGGGAGGGAATCCTACGAGCAGTACTTC. Its translation is CASSVGGRESYEQYF.

V and J are TRBV6-1 and TRBJ1-1; D remains ambiguous. CDR1 and CDR2 (germline): MNHNS, SASEGT. V was cut by 0 bases and J by 10 bases, with 21 bases left in between. The CDR3 spans 16 residues. CDR3 sequence (DNA): TGTGCCAGCAGTGAAGCTTCTTTTGGAGTGGGAACCGGAGCTTTCTTT. Its translation: CASSEASFGVGTGAFF.

The chain has TRBV5-1 and TRBJ2-2, with TRBD2 matching 14 bases. The CDR3 is made up of 17 amino acids. Trimming removed 3 bases from V and 0 bases from J; junction bases left unmatched: 1. The germline gives CDR1 SGHRS, CDR2 YFSETQ. CDR3 protein: CASSWGLAGANTGELFF. The CDR3 DNA reads TGCGCCAGCAGCTGGGGACTAGCGGGAGCGAACACCGGGGAGCTGTTTTTT.

V gene TRBV11-3 combines with J gene TRBJ2-1; 11 bases line up with TRBD2. The junction had 4 bases not matched to a gene; V was cut back by 3 bases and J by 6 bases. This CDR3 is 15 amino acids long. Germline V CDR1 and CDR2: SGHNT, YENEEA. Here the CDR3 reads CASSLGTSGTNEQFF. For the CDR3, the DNA is TGTGCCAGCAGCTTGGGGACTAGCGGTACCAATGAGCAGTTCTTC.

The chain joins TRBV29-1 to TRBJ2-3, with D perhaps TRBD1 or TRBD2 (5 bases each). V shed 3 bases and J shed 12 bases, with 13 bases lying between them. Germline values: CDR1 SQVTM, CDR2 ANQGSEA. This CDR3 region has 11 residues. The CDR3 nucleotides are TGCAGCGTTGATTCGGGGCCCCCACAGTATTTT. Amino acids: CSVDSGPPQYF.

This clone was counted once. The chain carries TRBV7-2 and TRBJ1-6; a weak D match, TRBD1 (6 bases). The CDR3 is 13 residues long. CDR1 SGHTA and CDR2 FQGNSA come from the germline V gene. V dropped 1 base and J dropped 13 bases, with 11 bases sitting between them. The CDR3 here is CASSLVSGGPLHF. CDR3 sequence (DNA): TGTGCCAGCAGCTTAGTCTCGGGGGGCCCCCTCCACTTT.

This sequence joins TRBV5-6 and TRBJ2-1; 16 bases are a match to TRBD2. V shed 6 bases and J 7 bases; nucleotides not matched to a gene: 7. The CDR3 runs to 16 residues. The V gene's germline CDR1 is SGHDT and CDR2 YYEEEE. This CDR3 is CASTGTSGRAVNEQFF. DNA of the CDR3: TGTGCCAGCACCGGGACTAGCGGGAGGGCGGTAAATGAGCAGTTCTTC. Drawing the rest from reference TRBV5-6 and TRBJ2-1, the complete variable domain is DAGVTQSPTHLIKTRGQQVTLRCSPKSGHDTVSWYQQALGQGPQFIFQYYEEEERQRGNFPDRFSGHQFPNYSSELNVNALLLGDSALYLCASTGTSGRAVNEQFFGPGTRLTVL.

The J gene is TRBJ1-5, the V gene TRBV23-1; D may be TRBD1 (6 bases). TRBV23-1 is annotated as an ORF whose role is uncertain. The germline V and J ends were trimmed by 4 bases and 9 bases, with 16 bases remaining between them. The CDR3 covers 14 residues. The CDR3 protein is CASSPDRRFGPQHF. DNA for the CDR3: TGCGCCAGCAGTCCGGACAGAAGGTTTGGGCCCCAGCATTTT.

The chain carries TRBV7-2 and TRBJ2-2; D ambiguous. Germline CDR1 SGHTA, CDR2 FQGNSA. This CDR3 comprises 17 residues. V lost 5 bases and J lost 1, with 17 bases in between. In DNA, the CDR3 is TGTGCCAGCAGCCCCTTTCTGCCAACCCAGAACACCGGGGAGCTGTTTTTT. Translation: CASSPFLPTQNTGELFF.

This clone was recorded once. This chain uses TRBV4-2 with TRBJ1-5; 9 nucleotides match TRBD1. Germline V gene sequence: CDR1 LGHNA, CDR2 YNFKEQ. The CDR3 is 15 residues long. V lost 4 bases and J lost 6; bases outside the gene matches: 7. The CDR3 nucleotides read TGTGCCAGCAGCCGACAGGACAGGGGCTTTCAGCCCCAGCATTTT. Its translation: CASSRQDRGFQPQHF.

This chain uses TRBV11-2 with TRBJ1-2; D call uncertain. V dropped 1 base and J dropped 5 bases, with 11 bases sitting between them. Germline assignment: CDR1 SGHAT and CDR2 FQNNGV. The CDR3 is made up of 14 amino acids. CDR3 in amino acids: CASSLGDVEYGYTF. Written as DNA, the CDR3 is TGTGCCAGCAGCTTAGGAGATGTTGAGTATGGCTACACCTTC.

The chain carries TRBV27 and TRBJ2-7; D may match TRBD1 or TRBD2 (7 bases each). Trimming stripped 6 bases from V and 5 bases from J, with 20 bases between. In germline, CDR1 is MNHEY, CDR2 SMNVEV (reference sequence). This CDR3 is built from 15 residues. The CDR3 loop is CASSHDREGGDEQYF. CDR3 nucleotide sequence: TGTGCCAGCAGCCACGACAGGGAGGGGGGAGACGAGCAGTACTTC.

The DNA of the CDR3 is TGTGCCAGCATGGGAGAGGGTCTCGAGCAGTACTTC. It specifies CASMGEGLEQYF. The V call is TRBV5-4, the J call TRBJ2-7; TRBD2 is a possible D gene (5 bases). V was trimmed by 6 bases and J by 6 bases, leaving 13 bases between them. The length of the CDR3 is 12 residues. Germline assignment: CDR1 SGHNT and CDR2 YYREEE (reference sequence).

This clone was found once. The genes are TRBV23-1 and TRBJ2-7, with D hard to call. TRBV23-1 is labeled an ORF, and its function is uncertain. CDR3 length: 11 amino acids. The V and J ends lost 9 bases and 3 bases respectively, with 9 bases between them. This CDR3 is CASGVVYEQYF. The DNA for the CDR3 is TGCGCCAGTGGGGTAGTCTACGAGCAGTACTTC.

The chain recombines TRBV2 with TRBJ1-2; D perhaps matches TRBD1 (5 bases). CDR1 and CDR2 (germline): SNHLY, FYNNEI. The CDR3 totals 14 residues. Trimming removed 2 bases from V and 4 bases from J, with 11 bases in between. CDR3 coding DNA: TGTGCCAGCAGTGAATTGGTGGGGGGCTATGGCTACACCTTC. Residues: CASSELVGGYGYTF.